Here is one T cell receptor beta chain with its context. What it binds is not known. Repertoires were generated with immunoSEQ multiplex PCR, while TCRdb's copy carries only in-frame clones and drops some. Seen here are roughly 120,000 clones, roughly 83% observed once, and the top ten hold around 5%. This entry belongs to a study of cytomegalovirus exposure and HLA in healthy donors. At the level of the study: According to later analysis, the same platform produced the 130 or so validation and several hundred first-cohort repertoires.

Germline CDR1 and CDR2: SGHTA and FQGNSA. Trimming left V 1 base short and J 8 bases short, with 26 bases between. The CDR3 is 18 residues long. Study-level findings and limits: Researchers reported that a few CMV-associated chains were confirmed in vitro as CMV antigen-specific. In a later analysis, first-cohort TCR clusters were found to tend to co-occur in the approximately 110 validation repertoires. It was about 150 TCR beta chains that were listed as cytomegalovirus-associated.

The chain uses TRBV7-2 and TRBJ1-2, with unresolved D. This TCR was recovered from a man aged 18 to 35 in good health and CMV-seronegative. Sequenced material: PBMCs. The CDR3 loop reads CASSLVRPRSAASRGYTF. As DNA, the CDR3 is TGTGCCAGCAGCTTAGTAAGGCCCCGATCAGCGGCCAGCCGGGGCTACACCTTC.